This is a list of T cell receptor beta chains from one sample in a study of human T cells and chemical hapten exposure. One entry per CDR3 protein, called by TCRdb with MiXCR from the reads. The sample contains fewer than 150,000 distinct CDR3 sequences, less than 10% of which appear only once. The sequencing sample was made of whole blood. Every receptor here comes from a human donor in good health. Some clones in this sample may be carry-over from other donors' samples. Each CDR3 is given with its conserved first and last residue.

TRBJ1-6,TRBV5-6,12,CASSLIASPLHF
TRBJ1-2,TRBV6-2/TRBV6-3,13,CASSYSHSYGYTF
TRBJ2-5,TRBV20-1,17,CSARLAVGRLYQETQYF
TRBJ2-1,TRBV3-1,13,CASSVGGGGEQFF
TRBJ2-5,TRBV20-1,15,CSARDTPGVEETQYF
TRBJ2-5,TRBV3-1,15,CASSQETRLLETQYF
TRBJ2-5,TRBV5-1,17,CASSPGNGGSYQETQYF
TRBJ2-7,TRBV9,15,CASSVGQGAIYEQYF
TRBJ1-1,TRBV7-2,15,CASSSWGGGVAEAFF
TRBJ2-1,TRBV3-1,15,CASSQVSVADNEQFF